This T cell receptor beta chain appears in the sequencing data of a study of blood T cell repertoires in COVID-19. About the study: The United States, Italy and Spain were the sources of the acute and convalescent COVID-19 samples.

Under the authors' procedure: Amplification with reference gene primers provided the estimates of nucleated cell counts. Sequencing was performed with immunoSEQ multiplex PCR; in TCRdb, only in-frame clones are kept and a portion is missing. The D gene and trimming were derived from the DNA, and the V and J assignments and clone size from that table. The sample carries around 200,000 clones, 65% to 85% recorded once. The CDR3 has 14 amino acids. The J segment lost 2 bases and the V segment lost 5 bases, leaving 4 bases of the junction unmatched. Germline CDR1 is SGDLS and CDR2 is YYNGEE. This TCR was recovered from a man between 50 and 59 years old with active or convalescent COVID-19. Sequencing used peripheral blood. The chain uses TRBV9 and TRBJ2-3; 8 positions match TRBD1. The CDR3 bases are TGTGCCAGCAGTAGGACAGGGATCACAGATACGCAGTATTTT. It is translated as CASSRTGITDTQYF.